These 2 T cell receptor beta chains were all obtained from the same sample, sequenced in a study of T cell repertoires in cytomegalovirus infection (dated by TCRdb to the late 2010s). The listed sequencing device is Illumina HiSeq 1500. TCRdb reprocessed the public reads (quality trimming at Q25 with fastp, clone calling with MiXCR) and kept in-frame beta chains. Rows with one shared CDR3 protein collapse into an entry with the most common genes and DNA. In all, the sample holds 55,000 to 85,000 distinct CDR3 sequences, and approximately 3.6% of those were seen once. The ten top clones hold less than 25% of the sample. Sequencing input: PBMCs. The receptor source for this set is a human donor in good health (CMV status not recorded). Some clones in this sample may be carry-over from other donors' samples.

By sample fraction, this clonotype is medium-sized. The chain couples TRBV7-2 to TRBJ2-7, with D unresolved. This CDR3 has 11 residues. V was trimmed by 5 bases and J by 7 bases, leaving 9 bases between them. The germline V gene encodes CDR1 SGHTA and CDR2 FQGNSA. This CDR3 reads CASSQNREQYF. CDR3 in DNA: TGTGCCAGCAGCCAGAACAGAGAGCAGTACTTC.

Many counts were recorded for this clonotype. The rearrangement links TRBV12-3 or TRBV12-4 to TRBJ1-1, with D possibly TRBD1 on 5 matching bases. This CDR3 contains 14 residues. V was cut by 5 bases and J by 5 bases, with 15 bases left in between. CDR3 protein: CASSPRVGGTEAFF. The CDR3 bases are TGTGCCAGCAGTCCCAGGGTGGGTGGGACTGAAGCTTTCTTT.